What follows are 21 T cell receptor beta chains derived from one specimen sequenced in a study of CD8 T cells in Susac syndrome. cDNA came from around 0.54 to 1 ug RNA primed by random hexamers. TCRdb re-called the immunoSEQ multiplex PCR reads with MiXCR, one entry per CDR3 protein. Here the sample spans approximately 300,000 distinct CDR3 sequences, about 88% being singletons. The sequenced material came from CD8+ T cells from PBMCs. The source is a human donor with multiple sclerosis.

This chain connects TRBV5-6 to TRBJ1-2, with a tentative D call TRBD1 (5 bases). Germline lookup yields CDR1 SGHDT and CDR2 YYEEEE. Deletions cut 3 bases from V and 8 bases from J, with 23 bases between. The CDR3 has 16 amino acids. The CDR3, as DNA: TGTGCCAGCAGCTGGGACCCAGGAATTCCTATGGAGGGCTACACCTTC. Its protein is CASSWDPGIPMEGYTF.

V gene TRBV20-1 combines with J gene TRBJ2-3; D tentatively reads TRBD1 or TRBD2 (6 bases each). The CDR3 has 16 amino acids. Germline-derived CDR1 and CDR2 are DFQATT and SNEGSKA (reference sequence). V was pared by 0 bases and J by 0 bases, with 13 bases between. CDR3: CSARDGGGTSTDTQYF. The CDR3 DNA reads as TGCAGTGCTAGAGACGGAGGGGGAACTAGCACAGATACGCAGTATTTT.

The genes are TRBV13 and TRBJ2-7; a weak D match, TRBD2 (6 bases). V was cut by 5 bases and J by 7 bases, with 15 bases left in between. The CDR3 contains 13 residues. Germline V gene lookup returns CDR1 PRHDT and CDR2 FYEKMQ (reference sequence). In nucleotides, the CDR3 is TGTGCCAGCAGCGCAGCATATGGGGGGGAGCAGTACTTC. This sequence encodes CASSAAYGGEQYF.

The J gene is TRBJ2-6, the V gene TRBV20-1; the match to TRBD2 covers 8 bases. The V segment lost 8 bases and the J segment 2 bases; nucleotides outside the gene matches: 17. Germline assignment: CDR1 DFQATT and CDR2 SNEGSKA (reference sequence). This CDR3 has 18 amino acids. The CDR3 coding sequence is TGCAGTCCCGGTCGGAGCGGGAGCCGGGACCCTGGGGCCAACGTCCTGACTTTC. It encodes CSPGRSGSRDPGANVLTF.

The chain has TRBV29-1 and TRBJ1-3; TRBD1 matches at 8 bases. Germline V gene lookup returns CDR1 SQVTM and CDR2 ANQGSEA. There are 17 residues in the CDR3. V shed 6 bases and J 0 bases; nucleotides not matched to a gene: 13. The CDR3 DNA reads as TGCAGCGTCCGCGCCCCGGGACAGGCGCTCTCTGGAAACACCATATATTTT. Its translation: CSVRAPGQALSGNTIYF.

This chain connects TRBV4-2 to TRBJ2-5; maybe TRBD2 (5 bases). Germline V gene sequence: CDR1 LGHNA, CDR2 YNFKEQ. This CDR3 is built from 16 residues. V gave up 0 bases and J gave up 13 bases, with 24 bases separating them. The CDR3: CASSQDAGTNPNLRYF. The CDR3 DNA follows: TGTGCCAGCAGCCAAGATGCGGGCACCAACCCAAACCTCCGGTACTTC.

The chain has TRBV7-6 and TRBJ1-1; D is unclear. The length of the CDR3 is 15 residues. The V end lost 4 bases, the J end lost 0 bases, and 12 bases lay between the germline ends. Germline loops: CDR1 SGHVS, CDR2 FNYEAQ. CDR3 DNA sequence: TGTGCCAGCAGCTCCACACTGGGAATGAACACTGAAGCTTTCTTT. It specifies CASSSTLGMNTEAFF.

The chain employs TRBV11-2 and TRBJ1-3; TRBD1 matches 7 bases. The CDR3 sequence is 16 residues long. Per germline, CDR1 SGHAT and CDR2 FQNNGV. V shed 3 bases, J shed 0 bases, and the junction held 5 bases outside the gene matches. CDR3 nucleotide sequence: TGTGCCAGCAGCTTCGGGACAGTTCCCTCTGGAAACACCATATATTTT. Translated: CASSFGTVPSGNTIYF.

This clonotype was seen only once. The gene calls are TRBV9 and TRBJ2-6; D remains ambiguous. V lost 3 bases and J 0 bases, leaving 10 bases between the germline ends. In germline, CDR1 is SGDLS, CDR2 YYNGEE. The CDR3 spans 16 residues. CDR3 loop: CASSDRHSSGANVLTF. In DNA form, the CDR3 reads TGTGCCAGCAGCGACCGACACAGCTCTGGGGCCAACGTCCTGACTTTC.

This clonotype came up a few times. The chain carries TRBV4-2 and TRBJ2-1; 9 bases line up with TRBD2. The CDR3 is made up of 13 amino acids. V shed 1 base, J shed 8 bases, and the junction held 0 bases outside the gene matches. Germline CDR1 LGHNA, CDR2 YNFKEQ. The CDR3 bases are TGTGCCAGCAGCCAAGGCGGGAGGGATGAGCAGTTCTTC. It codes for CASSQGGRDEQFF.

The rearrangement links TRBV20-1 to TRBJ2-7; D tentatively reads TRBD1 or TRBD2 (5 bases each). Between the trimmed V and J ends, which lost 0 bases and 2 bases, there was a span of 11 bases. The CDR3 length is 14 residues. CDR1 DFQATT and CDR2 SNEGSKA come from the germline V gene (reference sequence). This CDR3 reads CSARDPGRPYEQYF. In DNA, the CDR3 is TGCAGTGCTAGAGACCCGGGACGGCCCTACGAGCAGTACTTC.

V is TRBV20-1 and J is TRBJ2-3; no clear D. Germline loops: CDR1 DFQATT, CDR2 SNEGSKA (reference sequence). V was shortened by 2 bases and J by 3 bases, with 6 bases between the two germline ends. The CDR3 loop spans 12 amino acids. DNA for the CDR3: TGCAGTGCTAGACTGCTAACAGATACGCAGTATTTT. Its protein is CSARLLTDTQYF.

This clonotype was seen a few times. The chain is built from TRBV5-5 and TRBJ2-1; D call uncertain. In germline, CDR1 is SGHKS, CDR2 YYEKEE (reference sequence). Trimming cost V 0 bases and J 3 bases, with 4 bases left between them. This CDR3 contains 13 residues. For the CDR3, the DNA is TGTGCCAGCAGCTTGGAGCGCTACAATGAGCAGTTCTTC. This codes for CASSLERYNEQFF.

The rearrangement links TRBV28 to TRBJ2-1; 8 nucleotides line up with TRBD2. V gave up 8 bases and J gave up 5 bases; unmatched junction bases: 11. The CDR3 covers 15 residues. Germline assignment: CDR1 MDHEN and CDR2 SYDVKM. For the CDR3, the DNA is TGTGCCAGCCGAGTGTGGCGGGAGGCCAACAATGAGCAGTTCTTC. This gives the protein CASRVWREANNEQFF.

The J gene is TRBJ2-7, the V gene TRBV7-9, with 7 bases fitting TRBD2. V was pared by 5 bases and J by 3 bases, with 4 bases of the junction left unmatched. This CDR3 is built from 13 residues. The germline V gene encodes CDR1 SEHNR and CDR2 FQNEAQ (reference sequence). The CDR3 bases are TGTGCCAGCAGCCCGGGGACTATCTACGAGCAGTACTTC. Protein sequence: CASSPGTIYEQYF.

The rearrangement joins TRBV20-1 to TRBJ1-6; the D gene is possibly TRBD1 (5 bases). The CDR3 spans 15 residues. Trimming removed 2 bases at V and 7 bases at J, with 15 bases between. Germline V CDR1 and CDR2: DFQATT, SNEGSKA (reference sequence). The CDR3 region is CSARMRGDGNSPLHF. CDR3 in DNA: TGCAGTGCTAGAATGAGGGGCGACGGGAATTCACCCCTCCACTTT.

The rearrangement uses TRBV30 and TRBJ2-1, with D tentatively TRBD2 (6 bases). Germline assignment: CDR1 GTSNPN and CDR2 SVGIG (reference sequence). This CDR3 is built from 14 residues. V lost 5 bases, J lost 1 base, and 12 bases lay in between. The CDR3 is CAWGRSASYNEQFF. The CDR3, as DNA: TGTGCCTGGGGGAGGAGCGCTTCCTACAATGAGCAGTTCTTC.

This clonotype was counted once. This chain links TRBV19 with TRBJ2-7; D possibly corresponds to TRBD2 (5 bases). The V end was cut by 5 bases, the J end by 2 bases, with 16 bases between. Germline loops: CDR1 LNHDA, CDR2 SQIVND (reference sequence). The CDR3 is made up of 15 amino acids. Here the CDR3 DNA reads TGTGCCAGTAGTGTCATAGGAGGCTTAACCTACGAGCAGTACTTC. This codes for CASSVIGGLTYEQYF.

The chain links TRBV6-1 to TRBJ1-3; D call uncertain. Germline CDR1 is MNHNS and CDR2 is SASEGT. This CDR3 has 15 residues. Trimming removed 1 base at V and 2 bases at J, with 9 bases between. In DNA form, the CDR3 reads TGTGCCAGCAGTGAAGAAGAGGGAACTGGAAACACCATATATTTT. This sequence encodes CASSEEEGTGNTIYF.

For this clonotype: The junction departs from the called germline gene at one end, perhaps through a read error. This chain links TRBV9 with TRBJ2-1; TRBD1 is a possible D gene (6 bases). Germline-derived CDR1 and CDR2 are SGDLS and YYNGEE. The CDR3 is 17 residues long. The CDR3 reads CASSASLTGTPYSEQFF. In DNA form, the CDR3 reads TGTGCCAGCAGCGCCTCCCTCACAGGGACCCCCTACAGTGAGCAGTTCTTC.

The chain combines TRBV6-1 with TRBJ2-3; no clear D gene. Germline lookup yields CDR1 MNHNS and CDR2 SASEGT. The CDR3 covers 17 residues. The V and J ends lost 6 bases and 2 bases respectively, with 21 bases between them. CDR3 bases: TGTGCCAGCAGCAAGGGATTGGAAGAAACTGACACAGATACGCAGTATTTT. Its protein is CASSKGLEETDTDTQYF.